The 8 T cell receptor beta chains in this list originate from one sample, sequenced in a study of T cells after somatic rescue of genetic block. The assay was immunoSEQ multiplex PCR, and TCRdb's table has in-frame clones only and misses some. The table lists 70,000 or so clones, 92% of them singletons. Material for sequencing was peripheral blood mononuclear cells (PBMCs). The source of these receptors is a man aged 35 to 55.

The chain uses TRBV11-2 and TRBJ1-1; perhaps TRBD1 as D (6 bases). The CDR3 is made up of 16 amino acids. Germline V gene sequence: CDR1 SGHAT, CDR2 FQNNGV. Deletions cut 1 base from V and 5 bases from J, with 17 bases between. The CDR3 is CASSLGAQDRGTEAFF. The DNA for the CDR3 is TGTGCCAGCAGCTTAGGCGCCCAGGATAGGGGGACTGAAGCTTTCTTT.

The V and J genes are TRBV13 and TRBJ2-3, with D perhaps matching TRBD2 (6 bases). The CDR3 has 15 residues. The germline V gene encodes CDR1 PRHDT and CDR2 FYEKMQ (reference sequence). Deletions cut 0 bases from V and 4 bases from J, with 11 bases between. The CDR3 DNA follows: TGTGCCAGCAGCTTAGGGGGGAGGTCCGCAGATACGCAGTATTTT. It yields the protein CASSLGGRSADTQYF.

CDR3 region: CASSEFRGETQYF. DNA of the CDR3: TGTGCCAGCAGTGAATTCAGGGGGGAGACCCAGTACTTC. The chain recombines TRBV2 with TRBJ2-5, with 7 bases fitting TRBD1. Looked up from germline, CDR1 is SNHLY and CDR2 is FYNNEI. After removal of 2 bases from V and 5 bases from J, the junction contained 2 bases not matched to a gene. The CDR3 contains 13 residues. The complete variable domain, with remaining parts taken from reference TRBV2 and TRBJ2-5, reads EPEVTQTPSHQVTQMGQEVILRCVPISNHLYFYWYRQILGQKVEFLVSFYNNEISEKSEIFDDQFSVERPDGSNFTLKIRSTKLEDSAMYFCASSEFRGETQYFGPGTRLLVL.

This clone was found a few times. The rearrangement joins TRBV7-2 to TRBJ2-2; 7 bases map to TRBD2. CDR3 size: 18 residues. The ends lost 5 bases at V and 4 bases at J; junction bases unmatched: 16. The germline CDR1 and CDR2 sequences are SGHTA and FQGNSA. This chain's CDR3 is CASSTHTLAGVGTGELFF. CDR3 nucleotide sequence: TGTGCCAGCAGCACTCACACGCTGGCGGGAGTGGGCACCGGGGAGCTGTTTTTT. Filled out from reference TRBV7-2 and TRBJ2-2, the complete variable domain reads GAGVSQSPSNKVTEKGKDVELRCDPISGHTALYWYRQSLGQGLEFLIYFQGNSAPDKSGLPSDRFSAERTGGSVSTLTIQRTQQEDSAVYLCASSTHTLAGVGTGELFFGEGSRLTVL.

The chain carries TRBV2 and TRBJ1-6, with a possible D match to TRBD1 (6 bases). The CDR3 sequence is 17 residues long. Trimming took off 1 base at V and 0 bases at J, with 10 bases between the two ends. Germline assignment: CDR1 SNHLY and CDR2 FYNNEI. The CDR3 bases are TGTGCCAGCAGTGAAGGACAGGTCCGCTCCTATAATTCACCCCTCCACTTT. Translated, it gives CASSEGQVRSYNSPLHF. The full variable domain, in which reference TRBV2 and TRBJ1-6 provide the parts outside the CDR3, is EPEVTQTPSHQVTQMGQEVILRCVPISNHLYFYWYRQILGQKVEFLVSFYNNEISEKSEIFDDQFSVERPDGSNFTLKIRSTKLEDSAMYFCASSEGQVRSYNSPLHFGNGTRLTVT.

This rearrangement joins TRBV5-1 to TRBJ2-3, with 7 bases aligning to TRBD2. Germline CDR1 and CDR2: SGHRS and YFSETQ. The CDR3 spans 14 residues. V was pared by 4 bases and J by 3 bases, with 5 bases of the junction left unmatched. Here the CDR3 DNA reads TGCGCCAGCAGCCGGGGACTATTTACAGATACGCAGTATTTT. Protein: CASSRGLFTDTQYF.

The chain links TRBV12-2 to TRBJ2-7; the D call of TRBD2 is as the table states it, not checked on the DNA. TRBV12-2 is a recognized pseudogene. The CDR3 loop spans 14 amino acids. The CDR3 reads CASRTTSGSYEQYF. The DNA of the CDR3 is TGTGCAAGTCGCACCACTAGCGGGAGCTACGAGCAGTACTTC.

The count of this clone is one. This chain links TRBV7-2 with TRBJ2-1; TRBD2 agrees at 10 bases. Germline V CDR1 and CDR2: SGHTA, FQGNSA. CDR3 length equals 16 residues. J lost 9 bases, V lost 1 base, and 9 bases had no gene match. The CDR3 nucleotides are TGTGCCAGCAGCTTAGTGGTAGCGGGGGGCCGCGGTGAGCAGTTCTTC. Residues: CASSLVVAGGRGEQFF.